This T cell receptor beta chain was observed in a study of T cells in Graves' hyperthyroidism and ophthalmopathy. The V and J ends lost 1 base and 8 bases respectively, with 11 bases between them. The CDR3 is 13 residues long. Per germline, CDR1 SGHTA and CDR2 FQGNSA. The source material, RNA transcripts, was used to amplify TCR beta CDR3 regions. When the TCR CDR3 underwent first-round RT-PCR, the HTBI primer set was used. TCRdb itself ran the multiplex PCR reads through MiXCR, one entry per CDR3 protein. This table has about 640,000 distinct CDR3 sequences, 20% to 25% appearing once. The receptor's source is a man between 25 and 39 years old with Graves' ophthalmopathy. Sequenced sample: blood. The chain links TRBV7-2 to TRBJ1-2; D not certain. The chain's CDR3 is CASSLEVAQGYTF. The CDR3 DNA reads TGTGCCAGCAGCTTAGAGGTGGCCCAAGGCTACACCTTC.